Below, 9 T cell receptor beta chains from the same sample are listed, as sequenced in a study of control samples from healthy donors and cancer patients. The protocol was immunoSEQ multiplex PCR, while the TCRdb copy is restricted to in-frame clones and leaves out a portion. The sample includes more than 65,000 clones, around 84% of them seen just once. The sample taken for sequencing was blood. Source of these receptors: a man aged 45-65 years in good health.

CDR3 in amino acids: CASRGFGIATDTQYF. The CDR3 coding sequence is TGTGCCAGCAGGGGTTTTGGGATAGCCACAGATACGCAGTATTTT. V and J are TRBV5-8 and TRBJ2-3; D unclear. V was cut by 5 bases and J by 2 bases, with 15 bases left in between. Germline V gene data show CDR1 as SGHTS and CDR2 as YDEGEE. The CDR3 runs to 15 residues.

This rearrangement joins TRBV11-2 to TRBJ2-1, with D perhaps TRBD2 (5 bases). CDR1 is SGHAT, CDR2 FQNNGV, per germline. Trimming removed 5 bases from V and 7 bases from J, with 18 bases in between. The CDR3 is 15 amino acids. The CDR3 loop is CASSPRTRGDNEQFF. The CDR3 nucleotides are TGTGCCAGCAGCCCTCGGACCCGGGGTGATAATGAGCAGTTCTTC.

This clone was observed a few times. The chain links TRBV6-6 to TRBJ1-1; no clear D gene. Germline values: CDR1 MNHNY, CDR2 SVGAGI (reference sequence). The CDR3 runs 13 residues. Trimming removed 5 bases at V and 4 bases at J, with 11 bases between. CDR3 loop: CASSPREGTEAFF. The CDR3, as DNA: TGTGCCAGCAGTCCGAGGGAGGGCACTGAAGCTTTCTTT.

The chain uses TRBV9 and TRBJ2-2; D may be TRBD2 (5 bases). V dropped 0 bases and J dropped 5 bases, with 11 bases sitting between them. The CDR3 is 15 residues long. CDR1 is SGDLS and CDR2 is YYNGEE in the germline V gene. The DNA for the CDR3 is TGTGCCAGCAGCGTAGTTGGCCTAGCTACCGGGGAGCTGTTTTTT. It codes for CASSVVGLATGELFF. Full variable domain (rest looked up from reference TRBV9 and TRBJ2-2): DSGVTQTPKHLITATGQRVTLRCSPRSGDLSVYWYQQSLDQGLQFLIQYYNGEERAKGNILERFSAQQFPDLHSELNLSSLELGDSALYFCASSVVGLATGELFFGEGSRLTVL.

This clone turned up a few times. One end of the junction fails to match germline, which may point to a read error. The chain is built from TRBV4-3 and TRBJ2-6; the match to TRBD1 covers 9 bases. Germline lookup yields CDR1 LGHNA and CDR2 YSLEER. The CDR3 sequence is 14 residues long. In DNA form, the CDR3 reads TGCGCCAGCAGCCCCGGGACAGGGAGTGACTTTATGGCTTTC. It yields the protein CASSPGTGSDFMAF.

The chain employs TRBV19 and TRBJ2-7; 8 positions match TRBD2. The CDR3 runs to 14 residues. V lost 3 bases and J lost 5; bases outside the gene matches: 6. Germline V gene data show CDR1 as LNHDA and CDR2 as SQIVND (reference sequence). The CDR3 reads CASSITGRAHEQYF. In DNA form, the CDR3 reads TGTGCCAGTAGTATCACCGGGAGGGCCCACGAGCAGTACTTC.

The rearrangement uses TRBV5-1 and TRBJ2-2; 7 positions match TRBD2. This CDR3 spans 16 amino acids. Trimming removed 4 bases from V and 5 bases from J; junction bases left unmatched: 11. From germline, CDR1 is SGHRS and CDR2 YFSETQ. The CDR3 DNA reads as TGCGCCAGCAGCAAGGGCGGCGGGAGAGGAACCGGGGAGCTGTTTTTT. Encoded protein: CASSKGGGRGTGELFF.

The gene calls are TRBV6-5 and TRBJ1-3, with no clear D. This CDR3 is built from 13 residues. Germline assignment: CDR1 MNHEY and CDR2 SVGAGI. Trimming cost V 0 bases and J 4 bases, with 4 bases left between them. CDR3 region: CASSYSSGNTIYF. CDR3 nucleotide sequence: TGTGCCAGCAGTTACTCGTCCGGAAACACCATATATTTT.

J is TRBJ1-4 and V is TRBV7-2; no definite D call. V was cut by 0 bases and J by 8 bases, with 13 bases left in between. The CDR3 runs 15 residues. Germline assignment: CDR1 SGHTA and CDR2 FQGNSA. The CDR3 loop reads CASSLAGSRGEKLFF. CDR3 DNA sequence: TGTGCCAGCAGCTTAGCCGGGAGCCGAGGAGAAAAACTGTTTTTT.